This T cell receptor (beta chain) stems from a study of OX40 agonist ivuxolimab in advanced cancers. V was pared by 7 bases and J by 2 bases, with 33 bases of the junction left unmatched. The CDR3 consists of 23 residues. Germline V gene sequence: CDR1 MDHEN, CDR2 SYDVKM. Generated by immunoSEQ multiplex PCR, the TCRdb table keeps only in-frame clones and is missing some. Counted here are 60,000 or so clones, approximately 81% occurring once; the ten biggest clones make up less than 0.55%. The sequence was collected from an adult with an advanced solid tumor such as melanoma, head and neck, liver or kidney cancer. This specimen was CD4+ or CD8+ T cells sorted from blood, taken in a trial of the OX40 agonist ivuxolimab. V and J are TRBV28 and TRBJ2-7, with TRBD1 matching 9 bases. The CDR3 DNA is TGTGCCAGCACTCGACGTTTGGTCCAGGGGGTACAGGGGGCAGGACGTAAACCCTACGAGCAGTACTTC. Protein: CASTRRLVQGVQGAGRKPYEQYF.